This is a list of T cell receptor beta chains from one sample in a study of circulating CD8 cells and anti-PD-1 response in melanoma. From the reads, TCRdb called clonotypes with MiXCR, one entry per CDR3 protein. The sample includes fewer than 1,500 distinct CDR3 sequences, 5.5% to 7% seen only once; the top ten take about 5%. The specimen comprised CD8+ T cells from PBMCs, sampled at baseline or after one month of anti-PD-1 therapy (not recorded which). Every receptor here comes from a human donor with melanoma. Both conserved end residues are part of each CDR3. A D gene is named only where the DNA matches it firmly. Rows may omit the clone size; those that give it use once, few, many or a size class.

v_gene,j_gene,d_gene,abundance,CDR3aa,CDR3nt
TRBV20-1,TRBJ2-3,NA,few,CSALDGHFINAQYF,TGCAGTGCTCTGGACGGACATTTCATCAACGCGCAGTATTTT
TRBV23-1,TRBJ2-5,NA,large,CASSQSKYF,TGCGCCAGCAGTCAATCGAAGTACTTC
TRBV6-2/TRBV6-3,TRBJ2-1,NA,large,CASSYFPGNEQFF,TGTGCCAGCAGTTACTTTCCCGGGAATGAGCAGTTCTTC
TRBV4-1,TRBJ2-7,NA,NA,CASSQDLGVEEQYF,TGCGCCAGCAGCCAAGATCTGGGCGTGGAAGAGCAGTACTTC
TRBV7-2,TRBJ1-2,NA,NA,CASSPSGGPLYGYAF,TGTGCCAGCAGCCCTAGTGGGGGACCCCTCTATGGCTACGCCTTC
TRBV29-1,TRBJ1-2,TRBD1,medium-sized,CSVEYEQGADYGYTF,TGCAGCGTTGAATACGAACAGGGGGCTGACTATGGCTACACCTTC
TRBV6-5,TRBJ2-1,NA,large,CASSPVANYRNEQFF,TGTGCCAGCAGTCCCGTAGCGAACTATAGAAATGAGCAGTTCTTC
TRBV25-1,TRBJ1-2,NA,medium-sized,CASSEGIAYGYTF,TGTGCCAGCAGTGAGGGGATAGCCTATGGCTACACCTTC
TRBV19,TRBJ1-2,NA,medium-sized,CASSPFGTGIADGYTF,TGTGCCAGTAGTCCGTTTGGCACAGGGATCGCGGATGGCTACACCTTC
TRBV27,TRBJ2-7,TRBD1,large,CASSPGGGYEQYF,TGTGCCAGCAGCCCAGGGGGCGGCTACGAGCAGTACTTC
TRBV5-6,TRBJ2-1,TRBD2,medium-sized,CASSPPLAGGRYNEQFF,TGTGCCAGCTCCCCCCCTCTAGCGGGGGGGAGATACAATGAGCAGTTCTTC
TRBV27,TRBJ2-1,NA,medium-sized,CATTGGSSYNEQFF,TGTGCCACGACTGGGGGAAGCTCCTACAATGAGCAGTTCTTC
TRBV6-1,TRBJ2-1,NA,NA,CASSSGGEQFF,TGTGCCAGCAGTTCGGGTGGGGAGCAGTTCTTC
TRBV27,TRBJ2-1,NA,few,CASSLASPAYNEQFF,TGTGCCAGCAGTTTAGCTAGTCCCGCTTACAATGAGCAGTTCTTC
TRBV29-1,TRBJ2-7,NA,medium-sized,CSACQDAHEQYF,TGCAGCGCTTGCCAGGACGCCCACGAGCAGTACTTC
TRBV27,TRBJ1-3,NA,medium-sized,CASKADRFSGNTIYF,TGTGCCAGCAAAGCCGACAGGTTCTCTGGAAACACCATATATTTT
TRBV9,TRBJ1-6,NA,large,CASSGRGARENSPLHF,TGTGCCAGCAGCGGGAGGGGGGCTCGTGAGAATTCACCCCTCCACTTT
TRBV11-2,TRBJ2-7,TRBD2,medium-sized,CASRTSRSYEQYF,TGTGCCTCCAGGACTAGCCGCTCCTACGAGCAGTACTTC
TRBV2,TRBJ2-3,NA,large,CASSESQAGTSTDTQYF,TGTGCCAGCAGTGAAAGTCAGGCAGGGACATCCACAGATACGCAGTATTTT
TRBV7-8,TRBJ2-5,TRBD2,large,CASSLGLAVNQETQYF,TGTGCCAGCAGCTTAGGACTAGCGGTGAACCAAGAGACCCAGTACTTC
TRBV24-1,TRBJ2-1,TRBD1,medium-sized,CATSEGTDEQFF,TGTGCCACCAGTGAAGGGACAGATGAGCAGTTCTTC
TRBV3-1,TRBJ2-7,NA,few,CASRQGVGTPDSEPNYEQYF,TGTGCCAGCAGGCAAGGGGTAGGGACGCCGGACTCCGAACCCAACTACGAGCAGTACTTC
TRBV20-1,TRBJ1-2,NA,large,CSARDVTENYGYTF,TGCAGTGCTAGAGATGTGACCGAGAACTATGGCTACACCTTC
TRBV9,TRBJ2-7,NA,medium-sized,CASSVEGGNYEQYF,TGTGCCAGCAGCGTAGAGGGGGGGAACTACGAGCAGTACTTC
TRBV29-1,TRBJ2-3,TRBD1,few,CSVEDLAQGEGADTQYF,TGCAGCGTTGAAGATTTGGCGCAGGGGGAAGGAGCAGATACGCAGTATTTT
TRBV12-3/TRBV12-4,TRBJ1-2,NA,medium-sized,CASSPLSGVYGYTF,TGTGCCAGCAGTCCGCTGTCGGGGGTCTATGGCTACACCTTC
TRBV3-1,TRBJ1-2,NA,few,CASSPQGYGYTF,TGTGCCAGCAGCCCCCAGGGGTATGGCTACACCTTC
TRBV20-1,TRBJ1-1,NA,few,CSVDIGGNTEAFF,TGCAGTGTGGATATCGGGGGGAACACTGAAGCTTTCTTT
TRBV19,TRBJ2-1,TRBD2,large,CASSIIFGLAGVNEQFF,TGTGCCAGTAGTATAATTTTTGGACTAGCGGGGGTCAATGAGCAGTTCTTC
TRBV19,TRBJ2-7,NA,few,CASSIGGGIEQYF,TGTGCCAGTAGTATAGGTGGAGGGATCGAGCAGTACTTC
TRBV19,TRBJ1-2,TRBD1,few,CAATGVEDYGYTF,TGTGCCGCAACAGGGGTTGAAGACTATGGCTACACCTTC
TRBV2,TRBJ2-1,NA,NA,CASSDGEQFF,TGTGCCAGCAGTGACGGGGAGCAGTTCTTC
TRBV30,TRBJ2-2,TRBD1,NA,CAWSYTGAAGELFF,TGTGCCTGGAGTTATACAGGGGCGGCCGGGGAGCTGTTTTTT
TRBV2,TRBJ1-2,NA,large,CASREPMTSVDYGYTF,TGTGCCAGCAGGGAGCCCATGACCTCGGTAGACTATGGCTACACCTTC
TRBV7-2,TRBJ2-3,NA,large,CASSLGALRRTDTQYF,TGTGCCAGCAGCTTAGGCGCCCTGCGGCGCACAGATACGCAGTATTTT
TRBV29-1,TRBJ1-2,NA,medium-sized,CSVVEGRGIYGYTF,TGCAGCGTTGTCGAGGGTCGTGGGATCTATGGCTACACCTTC
TRBV9,TRBJ2-7,NA,large,CASSVASVGPYEQYF,TGTGCCAGCAGCGTAGCGTCGGTTGGCCCCTACGAGCAGTACTTC
TRBV19,TRBJ2-1,NA,few,CASSIEDPWTGGDEQFF,TGTGCCAGTAGTATAGAAGACCCCTGGACCGGGGGAGATGAGCAGTTCTTC